This T cell receptor (beta chain) appears in the sequencing data of a study of OX40 agonist ivuxolimab in advanced cancers. Overall study: About 40% of patients had received prior checkpoint inhibitor therapy. Study observations and caveats: In general, CD8+ T cells held more expanded clones than CD4+ did, on average.

On this clone: Its target is not known.

Trimming left V 0 bases short and J 7 bases short, with 15 bases between. The CDR3 consists of 15 residues. In germline, CDR1 is SGHTA, CDR2 FQGNSA. Assay used: immunoSEQ multiplex PCR; TCRdb lists only in-frame clones, some missing. Among some 75,000 clones listed, more than 70% were seen once. The TCR originated in an adult with an advanced solid tumor such as melanoma, head and neck, liver or kidney cancer. The chain couples TRBV7-2 to TRBJ1-2; D remains ambiguous. Sequenced material: CD4+ or CD8+ T cells sorted from blood, taken in a trial of the OX40 agonist ivuxolimab. This chain's CDR3 is CASSLASIKLGGYTF. DNA for the CDR3: TGTGCCAGCAGCTTAGCCTCAATAAAATTAGGTGGCTACACCTTC.